This T cell receptor (beta chain) appears in the sequencing data of a study of shared clonotypes between healthy human individuals. Libraries were prepared by immunoSEQ multiplex PCR; TCRdb keeps only in-frame clonotypes and omits some of them. The sample holds 1.6 million or so clones, more than 95% seen once. This CDR3 has 15 amino acids. Trimming left V 2 bases short and J 0 bases short, with 11 bases between. Germline CDR1 is KGHSH and CDR2 is LQKENI. The source material was naive CD4+ T cells sorted from blood. Subset reported: CD45RA+ positively selected. This clonotype originated in a young man in good health. This chain uses TRBV18 with TRBJ2-7; D remains ambiguous. CDR3 sequence reads: CASSPEISGSYEQYF. CDR3 DNA: TGTGCCAGCTCACCAGAGATATCTGGCTCCTACGAGCAGTACTTC.